This T cell receptor (beta chain) was recovered during a study of metastatic and nonmetastatic thyroid tumors. Study details: Repertoires were compared across blood and tumor or nodule tissue from malignant and benign thyroid patients. Whole-study findings and limits: For both blood and tumor, malignant thyroid tumors reportedly showed significantly higher TCR beta diversity than benign nodules did.

Not a single patient had been given any form of treatment at any point before undergoing thyroid surgery. CDR3 length equals 16 residues. CDR1 is SGHNT, CDR2 YENEEA, per germline. V lost 3 bases and J lost 2, with 16 bases in between. TCRdb recomputed clones from the PCR reads via MiXCR. The sample has 20,000 to 25,000 clones; approximately 15% are singletons. Of note for this clone: Its antigen is as yet unknown.

The J gene is TRBJ2-5, the V gene TRBV11-3; a weak D match, TRBD2 (6 bases). The specimen sequenced was tumor tissue. The clonotype comes from a female donor with papillary thyroid cancer or a benign thyroid nodule (not recorded which). Some clones in this sample may be carry-over from other donors' samples. CDR3 nucleotides: TGTGCCAGCAGCTTGTTAGCGGAGCGGAGACAAGAGACCCAGTACTTC. Amino acids: CASSLLAERRQETQYF. The full variable domain, its missing parts supplied by reference TRBV11-3 and TRBJ2-5, is EAGVVQSPRYKIIEKKQPVAFWCNPISGHNTLYWYLQNLGQGPELLIRYENEEAVDDSQLPKDRFSAERLKGVDSTLKIQPAELGDSAVYLCASSLLAERRQETQYFGPGTRLLVL.